This T cell receptor beta chain was identified in a study of OX40 agonist ivuxolimab in advanced cancers. Study-wide context: The treatment was a fully human IgG2 OX40 agonist, ivuxolimab. In this trial design, patients received ivuxolimab intravenously at 0.01 to 10 mg/kg every 2 weeks. Study results and limitations: Researchers did not establish what antigens the expanded peripheral T cells target.

Some clones are missing from TCRdb's copy, which holds only in-frame ones; the method was immunoSEQ multiplex PCR. The sample contains some 45,000 clones, about 79% of which appear only once. V was cut by 0 bases and J by 2 bases, with 2 bases left in between. The CDR3 is made up of 13 amino acids. Germline V gene sequence: CDR1 GTSNPN, CDR2 SVGIG (reference sequence). Comments on this clone: The antigen remains unidentified.

The chain links TRBV30 to TRBJ2-6, with D uncertain. The specimen comprised CD4+ or CD8+ T cells sorted from blood, sampled in a trial of the OX40 agonist ivuxolimab. This receptor was obtained from an adult with an advanced solid tumor such as melanoma, head and neck, liver or kidney cancer. CDR3 in amino acids: CAWSVAGANVLTF. DNA for the CDR3: TGTGCCTGGAGTGTAGCTGGGGCCAACGTCCTGACTTTC. Variable domain in full (rest from reference TRBV30 and TRBJ2-6): SQTIHQWPATLVQPVGSPLSLECTVEGTSNPNLYWYRQAAGRGLQLLFYSVGIGQISSEVPQNLSASRPQDRQFILSSKKLLLSDSGFYLCAWSVAGANVLTFGAGSRLTVL.